The 8 T cell receptor beta chains below all came from one sample that was sequenced in a study of vaccination and CD4 T cells after COVID-19. Cultured CD4+ T cell DNA underwent sequencing with the Oncomine TCR Beta short-read assay. TCRdb reprocessed the PCR reads with MiXCR, giving one entry per CDR3 protein. This table has approximately 24,000 distinct CDR3 sequences, approximately 40% appearing once. Documented treatment: roughly nine-day PBMC culture with coronavirus spike peptide pools or control peptides (ViraFEST assay). No antigens are known for them. Specimen: CD4+ T cells from blood, cultured in vitro. Receptors were obtained from a human donor who had recovered from COVID-19.

The rearrangement links TRBV9 to TRBJ2-3, with D possibly called TRBD1 or TRBD2 (5 bases each). The ends were cut back, 4 bases at V and 3 bases at J, with 12 bases in the middle. Germline V gives CDR1 SGDLS, CDR2 YYNGEE. There are 14 residues in the CDR3. CDR3: CASSQRGVTDTQYF. The CDR3 coding sequence is TGTGCCAGCAGCCAGAGGGGCGTAACAGATACGCAGTATTTT.

This clonotype was observed a handful of times. V usage is TRBV27 and J usage is TRBJ2-5; D remains ambiguous. Trimming removed 6 bases at V and 2 bases at J, with 10 bases between. This CDR3 has 13 amino acids. Germline CDR1 reads MNHEY; CDR2 reads SMNVEV (reference sequence). This CDR3 reads CASRQYPQETQYF. CDR3 bases: TGTGCCAGCAGGCAGTACCCGCAAGAGACCCAGTACTTC.

The V and J genes are TRBV2 and TRBJ1-4; unclear D gene. This CDR3 contains 15 residues. The ends were cut back, 5 bases at V and 5 bases at J, with 15 bases in the middle. Germline V gene lookup returns CDR1 SNHLY and CDR2 FYNNEI. Written as DNA, the CDR3 is TGTGCCAGCAGTCTTTGGAGGGCAGAGAATGAAAAACTGTTTTTT. It yields the protein CASSLWRAENEKLFF.

This CDR3 reads CASSEGPRGGEAFF. The CDR3 DNA follows: TGTGCCAGCAGTGAGGGTCCCAGGGGGGGTGAAGCTTTCTTT. The chain recombines TRBV2 with TRBJ1-1; the match to TRBD1 covers 7 bases. The CDR3 contains 14 residues. Per the germline V gene, CDR1 is SNHLY and CDR2 is FYNNEI. The ends lost 3 bases at V and 7 bases at J; junction bases unmatched: 8.

The chain is built from TRBV12-3 or TRBV12-4 and TRBJ1-1; the D is unclear. Trimming cost V 6 bases and J 1 base, with 12 bases left between them. The CDR3 loop spans 14 amino acids. The CDR3 region has the DNA TGTGCCAGCAGGGGCCGCCGGGGGAACACTGAAGCTTTCTTT. Translated: CASRGRRGNTEAFF.

This clonotype was detected only a few times. The rearrangement uses TRBV12-3 or TRBV12-4 and TRBJ2-5, with TRBD2 matching over 10 bases. This CDR3 is 16 amino acids long. V trimming: 6 bases; J trimming: 5 bases; junction bases outside the gene matches: 12. CDR3 amino acids: CASSPRASGGGETQYF. CDR3 DNA: TGTGCCAGCAGCCCCAGGGCTAGCGGGGGCGGGGAGACCCAGTACTTC.

This chain links TRBV18 with TRBJ2-1; TRBD2 is a possible D gene (6 bases). CDR1 is KGHSH, CDR2 LQKENI, per germline. With 3 bases removed from V and 9 bases from J, the gap between germline ends came to 21 bases. The CDR3 sequence is 16 residues long. CDR3 region: CASSPLARERRPEQFF. For the CDR3, the DNA is TGTGCCAGCTCACCCCTTGCGCGGGAAAGGAGACCTGAGCAGTTCTTC.

The genes are TRBV7-9 and TRBJ2-3, with 7 bases lining up with TRBD2. CDR3 length: 14 residues. V dropped 5 bases and J dropped 2; count of bases not matched to a gene: 4. Germline loops: CDR1 SEHNR, CDR2 FQNEAQ (reference sequence). The CDR3 reads CASSASGPTDTQYF. The CDR3 DNA follows: TGTGCCAGCAGCGCTAGCGGTCCCACAGATACGCAGTATTTT.